The next 32 T cell receptor beta chains were all read from a single sample in a study of response to subunit inactivated influenza vaccine. TCRdb re-analysed the RT-PCR reads in MiXCR, keeping a single row per CDR3 protein. The repertoire holds about 540,000 distinct CDR3 sequences, with under 25% as singletons. These data were also reused for a study on T cells expressing NK-cell markers. As reported in that work: The authors generated TCR beta cDNA through 5'RACE template switching with UMIs.

Here the sequenced sample was CD4+ T cells sorted from PBMCs, taken 11 to 12 days after vaccination. The source of these receptors is a man in his fifties or sixties who received an inactivated influenza vaccine.

V is TRBV7-2 and J is TRBJ2-3; tentative D call: TRBD2 (6 bases). CDR3 length equals 15 residues. V lost 3 bases, J lost 1 base, and 11 bases lay in between. The germline V gene encodes CDR1 SGHTA and CDR2 FQGNSA. CDR3 loop: CASSFRGAGTDTQYF. In DNA, the CDR3 is TGTGCCAGCAGCTTCCGCGGGGCGGGCACAGATACGCAGTATTTT.

V usage is TRBV5-6 and J usage is TRBJ1-4; maybe TRBD1 (5 bases). The CDR3 sequence is 16 residues long. From germline, CDR1 is SGHDT and CDR2 YYEEEE. Trimming shortened V by 4 bases and J by 3 bases, and 16 bases separated the two germline ends. CDR3 residues: CASSPTPTAPNEKLFF. The CDR3 DNA is TGTGCCAGCAGCCCGACCCCGACAGCTCCTAATGAAAAACTGTTTTTT.

The chain recombines TRBV20-1 with TRBJ2-1; 15 bases map to TRBD2. The CDR3 runs to 17 residues. Trimming cost V 1 base and J 6 bases; bases outside gene matches: 7. The V gene's germline CDR1 is DFQATT and CDR2 SNEGSKA (reference sequence). DNA of the CDR3: TGCAGTGCTAGAGCTTCACCGGGACTAGCGGGGGGCAATGAGCAGTTCTTC. Encoded protein: CSARASPGLAGGNEQFF.

There are a few counts of this clonotype. V is TRBV6-4 and J is TRBJ2-1, with a tentative D call TRBD1 (6 bases). Trimming removed 4 bases from V and 5 bases from J, with 18 bases in between. The CDR3 spans 16 residues. Germline V lookup: CDR1 MRHNA, CDR2 SNTAGT. Here the CDR3 DNA reads TGTGCCAGCAGTGCCAAACAACAGGGTAGCCACAATGAGCAGTTCTTC. Amino acid sequence: CASSAKQQGSHNEQFF.

In its sample, this clonotype was seen many times. The genes are TRBV20-1 and TRBJ1-2, with 7 bases lining up with TRBD1. With V trimmed by 6 bases and J by 2 bases, 6 bases remained unmatched. The CDR3 has 13 residues. Germline CDR1 and CDR2: DFQATT and SNEGSKA (reference sequence). CDR3 coding DNA: TGCAGTGCAAGGGACAGCTCGAACTATGGCTACACCTTC. Protein: CSARDSSNYGYTF.

The J gene is TRBJ2-5, the V gene TRBV5-1; 7 bases fit TRBD2. V lost 5 bases and J lost 1; bases outside the gene matches: 8. The CDR3 runs 15 residues. Per the germline V gene, CDR1 is SGHRS and CDR2 is YFSETQ. The CDR3 DNA is TGCGCCAGCAGGGGTACGGGAGGACCCCAAGAGACCCAGTACTTC. Translated: CASRGTGGPQETQYF.

The table lists this clonotype with a few counts. V is TRBV14 and J is TRBJ2-7; maybe TRBD2 (6 bases). The length of the CDR3 is 15 residues. Trimming pared 1 base from V and 3 bases from J, leaving 13 bases between. CDR1 and CDR2 from the germline V gene are SGHDN and FVKESK. The CDR3 sequence: CASSQAPSTSYEQYF. CDR3 nucleotide sequence: TGTGCCAGCAGCCAAGCCCCCTCGACTAGCTACGAGCAGTACTTC.

Ten or more counts support this clonotype. The rearrangement links TRBV7-9 to TRBJ1-2; tentative D call: TRBD1 (5 bases). The CDR3 is 15 amino acids. Trimming cost V 4 bases and J 4 bases, with 16 bases left between them. Germline V gene lookup returns CDR1 SEHNR and CDR2 FQNEAQ (reference sequence). CDR3: CASSYDHRSLYGYTF. CDR3 nucleotide sequence: TGTGCCAGCAGCTATGACCACAGGAGCCTCTATGGCTACACCTTC.

This clonotype showed up just a few times. V and J are TRBV10-3 and TRBJ1-1, with D perhaps matching TRBD1 (5 bases). Trimming left V 3 bases short and J 3 bases short, with 14 bases between. The CDR3 has 15 residues. CDR1 is ENHRY, CDR2 SYGVKD, per germline. This chain's CDR3 is CAISDSGLLHTEAFF. The CDR3, as DNA: TGTGCCATCAGTGACTCGGGACTGCTTCACACTGAAGCTTTCTTT.

V gene TRBV28 combines with J gene TRBJ1-5; D remains unclear. Trimming removed 3 bases at V and 7 bases at J, with 7 bases between. This CDR3 has 12 amino acids. Germline CDR1 and CDR2: MDHEN and SYDVKM. The CDR3 loop is CASSFKRQPQHF. The DNA of the CDR3 is TGTGCCAGCAGTTTCAAAAGACAGCCCCAGCATTTT.

The V gene is TRBV29-1, the J gene TRBJ2-1; 8 bases line up with TRBD2. Germline V CDR1 and CDR2: SQVTM, ANQGSEA. This CDR3 spans 14 amino acids. J lost 2 bases, V lost 4 bases, and 4 bases had no gene match. CDR3 nucleotides: TGCAGCGTTGTCTCGGGAGGGCCCTACAATGAGCAGTTCTTC. The encoded protein is CSVVSGGPYNEQFF.

This clonotype has more than one count but fewer than ten. The chain carries TRBV4-3 and TRBJ2-2; 10 bases map to TRBD2. After removal of 6 bases from V and 3 bases from J, the junction contained 7 bases not matched to a gene. There are 16 residues in the CDR3. Looked up from germline, CDR1 is LGHNA and CDR2 is YSLEER. The CDR3 is CASRRASGGDTGELFF. CDR3 in DNA: TGCGCCAGCAGACGAGCTAGCGGGGGCGACACCGGGGAGCTGTTTTTT.

The table lists this clonotype with a few counts. The CDR3 is CASRRQGGQFNYGYTF. The CDR3 DNA follows: TGTGCCAGCAGAAGACAGGGGGGCCAGTTTAACTATGGCTACACCTTC. The chain carries TRBV12-3 or TRBV12-4 and TRBJ1-2; 9 bases are a match to TRBD1. The CDR3 runs 16 residues. The J segment lost 1 base and the V segment lost 6 bases, leaving 9 bases of the junction unmatched.

The chain links TRBV11-3 to TRBJ2-1; perhaps TRBD1 as D (6 bases). Trimming removed 5 bases from V and 1 base from J, with 12 bases in between. This CDR3 has 15 amino acids. The germline gives CDR1 SGHNT, CDR2 YENEEA. The CDR3, as DNA: TGTGCCAGCAGCATACAGGGTGGGTCCTACAATGAGCAGTTCTTC. It yields the protein CASSIQGGSYNEQFF.

This clonotype was recorded many times. This rearrangement joins TRBV3-1 to TRBJ2-5; D is ambiguous. CDR1 and CDR2 (germline): LGHDT, YNNKEL (reference sequence). V was trimmed by 0 bases and J by 5 bases, leaving 4 bases between them. CDR3 length: 12 residues. CDR3 sequence reads: CASSQDGETQYF. The CDR3 nucleotides read TGTGCCAGCAGCCAAGATGGGGAGACCCAGTACTTC.

Only a few counts were recorded for this clonotype. The chain couples TRBV11-2 to TRBJ1-4; TRBD1 might be the D (6 bases). V gave up 10 bases and J gave up 4 bases, with 7 bases separating them. Germline V CDR1 and CDR2: SGHAT, FQNNGV. CDR3 size: 11 residues. The CDR3 reads CAKGVNEKLFF. The CDR3 DNA follows: TGTGCCAAGGGGGTTAATGAAAAACTGTTTTTT. The variable domain in full, completed from reference TRBV11-2 and TRBJ1-4, reads EAGVAQSPRYKIIEKRQSVAFWCNPISGHATLYWYQQILGQGPKLLIQFQNNGVVDDSQLPKDRFSAERLKGVDSTLKIQPAKLEDSAVYLCAKGVNEKLFFGSGTQLSVL.

The table lists this clonotype with a few counts. The gene calls are TRBV27 and TRBJ1-5; 7 bases map to TRBD1. The CDR3 has 15 residues. With 2 bases clipped from V and 4 bases from J, the junction kept 5 bases outside the gene matches. Germline values: CDR1 MNHEY, CDR2 SMNVEV (reference sequence). The CDR3 nucleotides are TGTGCCAGCAGTTTAACGGGACAGCATAATCAGCCCCAGCATTTT. This translates into CASSLTGQHNQPQHF.

A few counts support this clonotype. The gene calls are TRBV6-2 or TRBV6-3 and TRBJ1-1, with 7 bases matching TRBD1. CDR1 and CDR2 from the germline V gene are MNHEY and SVGEGT. The CDR3 is 14 residues long. V trimming: 0 bases; J trimming: 7 bases; junction bases outside the gene matches: 5. The chain's CDR3 is CASSYSGGVGEAFF. The CDR3 nucleotides read TGTGCCAGCAGTTACTCAGGGGGCGTCGGTGAAGCTTTCTTT.

The chain is built from TRBV4-1 and TRBJ1-1; possibly TRBD1 for D (6 bases). CDR1 is MGHRA and CDR2 is YSYEKL in the germline V gene. With 4 bases removed from V and 7 bases from J, the gap between germline ends came to 10 bases. The CDR3 extends over 12 amino acids. The CDR3 sequence: CASSLGQYEAFF. DNA for the CDR3: TGCGCCAGCAGCCTCGGACAGTATGAAGCTTTCTTT.

This chain connects TRBV2 to TRBJ2-3; D perhaps matches TRBD1 (6 bases). V lost 8 bases and J lost 5, with 20 bases in between. The CDR3 totals 15 residues. Germline values: CDR1 SNHLY, CDR2 FYNNEI. CDR3 loop: CASETQTGTGDTQYF. The CDR3 DNA reads TGTGCCAGCGAAACTCAGACAGGAACAGGAGATACGCAGTATTTT.

This clonotype was seen only a few times. The V and J genes are TRBV9 and TRBJ1-2; the D is unclear. The germline V gene encodes CDR1 SGDLS and CDR2 YYNGEE. The CDR3 has 14 residues. Deletions cut 4 bases from V and 4 bases from J, with 14 bases between. The CDR3 loop reads CASSKDPGSYGYTF. The CDR3 DNA is TGTGCCAGCAGCAAAGACCCTGGATCCTATGGCTACACCTTC.

The chain uses TRBV3-1 and TRBJ2-5; D perhaps matches TRBD2 (6 bases). CDR1 and CDR2 (germline): LGHDT, YNNKEL (reference sequence). There are 16 residues in the CDR3. V lost 1 base and J lost 2, with 14 bases in between. This chain's CDR3 is CASSQATSLAQETQYF. CDR3 bases: TGTGCCAGCAGCCAAGCCACTAGCTTAGCTCAAGAGACCCAGTACTTC.

V usage is TRBV6-2 or TRBV6-3 and J usage is TRBJ2-1; no reliable D call. Trimming cost V 6 bases and J 7 bases, with 25 bases left between them. This CDR3 is 17 amino acids long. Looked up from germline, CDR1 is MNHEY and CDR2 is SVGEGT. The CDR3 reads CASRLSPIRRLGNEQFF. The DNA of the CDR3 is TGTGCCAGCAGACTTAGCCCCATTCGCCGTTTGGGAAATGAGCAGTTCTTC.

This sequence joins TRBV7-9 and TRBJ2-1, with 7 positions matching TRBD2. The CDR3 spans 15 residues. CDR1 and CDR2 (germline): SEHNR, FQNEAQ (reference sequence). V trimming: 4 bases; J trimming: 8 bases; junction bases outside the gene matches: 11. This chain's CDR3 is CASSSPRGVSDEQFF. The CDR3 region has the DNA TGTGCCAGCAGCTCACCACGGGGGGTCAGCGATGAGCAGTTCTTC.

In its sample, this clonotype was seen a few times. The CDR3 DNA is TGTGCCAGCAGCCGTACCGGGACTAGCGGGGGGTCCTACGAGCAGTACTTC. Translating it yields CASSRTGTSGGSYEQYF. This chain connects TRBV5-5 to TRBJ2-7; 15 bases fit TRBD2. Trimming cost V 4 bases and J 1 base; bases outside gene matches: 6. CDR3 size: 17 residues. Germline CDR1 reads SGHKS; CDR2 reads YYEKEE (reference sequence).

This chain links TRBV28 with TRBJ2-2, with D possibly TRBD1 on 5 matching bases. In germline, CDR1 is MDHEN, CDR2 SYDVKM. V was clipped by 2 bases and J by 0 bases, with 19 bases between them. This CDR3 region has 19 residues. The CDR3 sequence: CASSLRLTALTANTGELFF. Here the CDR3 DNA reads TGTGCCAGCAGTTTAAGATTGACAGCCCTTACCGCGAACACCGGGGAGCTGTTTTTT.

This clonotype occurred a few times. The chain uses TRBV28 and TRBJ2-1; D not resolved. Trimming removed 1 base from V and 10 bases from J, with 8 bases in between. The CDR3 is 12 amino acids. Germline V gives CDR1 MDHEN, CDR2 SYDVKM. CDR3 nucleotide sequence: TGTGCCAGCAGTTTATTTGGTGGGGAGCAGTTCTTC. It specifies CASSLFGGEQFF.

This clonotype was detected many times. The chain recombines TRBV3-1 with TRBJ2-7; D is undetermined. The CDR3 spans 12 residues. CDR1 and CDR2 from the germline V gene are LGHDT and YNNKEL (reference sequence). The ends were cut back, 4 bases at V and 3 bases at J, with 7 bases in the middle. CDR3: CASSRRDYEQYF. The CDR3 nucleotides read TGTGCCAGCAGCCGAAGGGACTACGAGCAGTACTTC.

There are a few counts of this clonotype. The CDR3 DNA sequence: TGTGCCATCAGTGAGTCGGCTAGCGGGAGGTCCTACGAGCAGTACTTC. Translation gives CAISESASGRSYEQYF. The chain employs TRBV10-3 and TRBJ2-7, with 11 positions matching TRBD2. Trimming cost V 0 bases and J 1 base; bases outside gene matches: 2. This CDR3 is built from 16 residues. Germline-derived CDR1 and CDR2 are ENHRY and SYGVKD.

This chain connects TRBV4-3 to TRBJ1-1; a weak D match, TRBD1 (5 bases). V was cut by 3 bases and J by 2 bases, with 10 bases left in between. The germline V gene encodes CDR1 LGHNA and CDR2 YSLEER. There are 14 residues in the CDR3. CDR3 DNA: TGCGCCAGCAGCCAGACCCAGGGAAACACTGAAGCTTTCTTT. Its protein product is CASSQTQGNTEAFF.

The gene calls are TRBV11-2 and TRBJ2-1; 8 bases match TRBD1. Germline CDR1 reads SGHAT; CDR2 reads FQNNGV. The CDR3 contains 17 residues. J was trimmed by 7 bases and V by 0 bases; bases with no gene match: 11. CDR3 loop: CASSLDLGAGGWNEQFF. CDR3 nucleotides: TGTGCCAGCAGCTTAGATTTAGGAGCAGGGGGCTGGAATGAGCAGTTCTTC.

This clonotype was seen a few times. V and J are TRBV7-2 and TRBJ2-7; the D gene could be TRBD1 or TRBD2 (5 bases each). This CDR3 is 12 amino acids long. Deletions cut 4 bases from V and 12 bases from J, with 16 bases between. Germline values: CDR1 SGHTA, CDR2 FQGNSA. DNA of the CDR3: TGTGCCAGCAGCTCCGTCGGGGCGAAGCTGTACTTC. Translated: CASSSVGAKLYF.